Below, 9 T cell receptor beta chains from the same sample are listed, as sequenced in a study of CD8+CD57+ T cells in acquired aplastic anemia. Sequencing involved patients with CD8+CD57+ cell expansion previously shown by flow cytometry. The template for TCR beta VDJ and CDR3 sequence profiling was genomic DNA. TCRdb analysed the reads with MiXCR anew, one entry per CDR3 protein. The sample has under 200,000 distinct CDR3 sequences, about 48% seen once; the top ten hold about 30%. Sequenced material: sorted CD4+, CD8+, or CD8+CD57+ T cells (not recorded which) from PBMCs. The receptors originated from a human donor with aplastic anemia.

This clonotype was counted many times. The V gene is TRBV7-6, the J gene TRBJ2-3, with D possibly matching TRBD2 (5 bases). Germline V gene lookup returns CDR1 SGHVS and CDR2 FNYEAQ. The CDR3 consists of 13 residues. V was shortened by 1 base and J by 15 bases, with 17 bases between the two germline ends. For the CDR3, the DNA is TGTGCCAGCAGCTTAGGAGGGCTTAACGCAGTATATTTT. This translates into CASSLGGLNAVYF.

The rearrangement uses TRBV24-1 and TRBJ2-7; D ambiguous. V lost 11 bases, J lost 3 bases, and 13 bases lay in between. CDR3 length equals 12 residues. Germline CDR1 reads KGHDR; CDR2 reads SFDVKD. The CDR3 loop is CASCHTRYEQYF. In nucleotides, the CDR3 is TGTGCCAGCTGTCATACCCGCTACGAGCAGTACTTC.

The CDR3 nucleotides are TGTGCCAGCAGCCCATTGGGAGGGGTTTTAAATTCACCCCTCCACTTT. Amino acid sequence: CASSPLGGVLNSPLHF. The genes are TRBV5-6 and TRBJ1-6; possible D gene TRBD1, 5 bases. The CDR3 sequence is 16 residues long. The germline CDR1 and CDR2 sequences are SGHDT and YYEEEE. Trimming took 4 bases from V and 7 from J, leaving 18 bases between them.

V usage is TRBV7-6 and J usage is TRBJ1-1; TRBD1 matches at 7 bases. Germline assignment: CDR1 SGHVS and CDR2 FNYEAQ. The CDR3 spans 15 residues. V shed 1 base, J shed 4 bases, and the junction held 6 bases outside the gene matches. CDR3 DNA: TGTGCCAGCAGCTTAGGAGACAGGGAAGGCACTGAAGCTTTCTTT. Translated: CASSLGDREGTEAFF. Full variable domain (missing parts from reference TRBV7-6 and TRBJ1-1): GAGVSQSPRYKVTKRGQDVALRCDPISGHVSLYWYRQALGQGPEFLTYFNYEAQQDKSGLPNDRFSAERPEGSISTLTIQRTEQRDSAMYRCASSLGDREGTEAFFGQGTRLTVV.

The V gene is TRBV15, the J gene TRBJ1-1; D unresolved. Trimming left V 0 bases short and J 3 bases short, with 14 bases between. The V gene's germline CDR1 is LNHNV and CDR2 YYDKDF (reference sequence). This CDR3 region has 16 residues. The CDR3 region is CATSRDLLIGDTEAFF. The CDR3 DNA reads TGTGCCACCAGCAGAGATTTATTAATCGGGGACACTGAAGCTTTCTTT.

As regards this clonotype: The junction and the germline gene differ at one end; a read error may be behind it. This rearrangement joins TRBV19 to TRBJ2-1, with TRBD1 as a possible D gene (5 bases). The CDR3 is made up of 14 amino acids. In germline, CDR1 is LNHDA, CDR2 SQIVND (reference sequence). The CDR3 is CASSTGFSNNEQFF. The CDR3 DNA reads TGTGCCAGTAGTACAGGGTTCTCCAACAATGAGCAGTTCTTC. The variable domain in full, completed from reference TRBV19 and TRBJ2-1, reads DGGITQSPKYLFRKEGQNVTLSCEQNLNHDAMYWYRQDPGQGLRLIYYSQIVNDFQKGDIAEGYSVSREKKESFPLTVTSAQKNPTAFYLCASSTGFSNNEQFFGPGTRLTVL.

This clonotype was counted many times. The gene calls are TRBV7-3 and TRBJ2-5, with 15 bases lining up with TRBD2. Looked up from germline, CDR1 is SGHTA and CDR2 is FQGTGA. This CDR3 region has 20 residues. Trimming removed 0 bases from V and 4 bases from J; junction bases left unmatched: 12. In nucleotides, the CDR3 is TGTGCCAGCAGCTTAACTCGTACGACTATGGGACTAGCGGGAGGAGAGACCCAGTACTTC. Its translation is CASSLTRTTMGLAGGETQYF.

V is TRBV4-3 and J is TRBJ2-1; 9 bases are a match to TRBD2. The CDR3 is 17 amino acids. Looked up from germline, CDR1 is LGHNA and CDR2 is YSLEER. V lost 0 bases, J lost 2 bases, and 5 bases stayed unmatched. The CDR3 DNA reads TGCGCCAGCAGCCAAGATGAGACTAGCGGAACCTACAATGAGCAGTTCTTC. Translating gives CASSQDETSGTYNEQFF.

This clonotype was recorded many times. The V gene is TRBV7-2, the J gene TRBJ2-1; D perhaps matches TRBD2 (6 bases). CDR1 SGHTA and CDR2 FQGNSA come from the germline V gene. Trimming left V 1 base short and J 5 bases short, with 6 bases between. CDR3 length: 13 amino acids. CDR3 nucleotides: TGTGCCAGCAGCTTAGTAGCGGACAATGAGCAGTTCTTC. Its translation is CASSLVADNEQFF.